A single sample gave rise to the 6 T cell receptor beta chains below, sequenced in a study of blood T cell repertoires in COVID-19. Clones were sequenced by immunoSEQ multiplex PCR, and TCRdb holds only the in-frame ones, with some missing. The top ten hold 11% of the sample, which has approximately 180,000 clones, 80% to 90% seen once. The sample was peripheral blood. All receptors derive from a human donor with active or convalescent COVID-19. The donor label of this sample is uncertain.

The CDR3 here is CASSGGWTGPNEKLFF. Here the CDR3 DNA reads TGTGCCAGCAGTGGGGGGTGGACAGGACCTAATGAAAAACTGTTTTTT. This chain uses TRBV6-1 with TRBJ1-4; 7 nucleotides line up with TRBD1. The CDR3 totals 16 residues. With 4 bases clipped from V and 3 bases from J, the junction kept 8 bases outside the gene matches. In germline, CDR1 is MNHNS, CDR2 SASEGT.

The rearrangement joins TRBV4-1 to TRBJ1-1; 10 nucleotides align to TRBD1. Germline V CDR1 and CDR2: MGHRA, YSYEKL. The J segment lost 5 bases and the V segment lost 6 bases, leaving 3 bases of the junction unmatched. This CDR3 has 13 residues. CDR3 residues: CASSPDRGTEAFF. The CDR3 DNA follows: TGCGCCAGCAGTCCGGACAGGGGGACTGAAGCTTTCTTT.

Regarding this clone: One end of the junction is discordant with germline, which a read error may explain. The chain uses TRBV2 and TRBJ1-1, with D hard to call. There are 14 residues in the CDR3. Per germline, CDR1 SNHLY and CDR2 FYNNEI. The CDR3 sequence is CASREVTENTEAFF. The CDR3 DNA reads as TGTGCCAGCCGTGAAGTGACTGAGAACACTGAAGCTTTCTTT.

The chain uses TRBV19 and TRBJ2-2; maybe TRBD2 (7 bases). Germline V lookup: CDR1 LNHDA, CDR2 SQIVND (reference sequence). Between the trimmed V and J ends, which lost 6 bases and 3 bases, there was a span of 11 bases. This CDR3 has 14 residues. CDR3 nucleotide sequence: TGTGCCAGTAGCCCCGGGGGGCACACCGGGGAGCTGTTTTTT. Translating gives CASSPGGHTGELFF.

The sample holds a few counts of this clone. The CDR3 spells CASSLSGTGELFF. The CDR3 nucleotides are TGTGCCAGCAGCTTAAGCGGGACCGGGGAGCTGTTTTTT. This chain uses TRBV7-3 with TRBJ2-2, with D possibly being TRBD2 (5 bases). Deletions cut 1 base from V and 5 bases from J, with 5 bases between. The CDR3 runs to 13 residues. The germline V gene has CDR1 SGHTA and CDR2 FQGTGA.

The chain uses TRBV4-1 and TRBJ1-1; 7 bases map to TRBD1. Trimming at V came to 7 bases and at J to 4 bases, leaving 9 bases not matched to a gene. The germline V gene has CDR1 MGHRA and CDR2 YSYEKL. The CDR3 is 14 residues long. The CDR3 nucleotides are TGCGCCAGCATGAGGGGGCCCCTGTCCACTGAAGCTTTCTTT. Encoded protein: CASMRGPLSTEAFF.